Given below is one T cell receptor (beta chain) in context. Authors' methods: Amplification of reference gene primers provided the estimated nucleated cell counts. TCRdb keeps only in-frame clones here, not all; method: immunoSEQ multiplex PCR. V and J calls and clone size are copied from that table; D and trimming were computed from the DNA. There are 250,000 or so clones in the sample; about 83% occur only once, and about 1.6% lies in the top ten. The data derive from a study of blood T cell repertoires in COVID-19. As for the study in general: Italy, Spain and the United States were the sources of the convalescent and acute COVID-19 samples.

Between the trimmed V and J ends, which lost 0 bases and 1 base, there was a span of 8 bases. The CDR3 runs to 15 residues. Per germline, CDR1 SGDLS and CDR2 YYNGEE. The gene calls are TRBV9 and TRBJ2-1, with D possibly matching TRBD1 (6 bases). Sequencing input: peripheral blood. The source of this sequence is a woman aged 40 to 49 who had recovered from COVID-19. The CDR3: CASSVGQDSYNEQFF. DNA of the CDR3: TGTGCCAGCAGCGTAGGACAGGATTCCTACAATGAGCAGTTCTTC.